The rows below give T cell receptor beta chains drawn from one sample of a study of shared clonotypes between healthy human individuals. Assay: immunoSEQ multiplex PCR; the TCRdb copy retains only in-frame clones and omits some. The sample includes roughly 95,000 clones, roughly 45% of them seen just once. Material for sequencing was PBMCs. These receptors came from a woman aged 40 to 50 in good health. Some clones in this sample may be carry-over from other donors' samples. Each CDR3 is given with its conserved first and last residue. D genes are given only for firm matches. Where a row states a size, it is once, few, many or the class of an expanded clone; other rows omit it.

>.|TRBV18|TRBJ2-7|TRBD2
CASSPRTSGVGVQYF
TGTGCCAGCTCACCGAGGACTAGCGGGGTAGGGGTGCAGTACTTC
>.|TRBV5-4|TRBJ2-7|.
CASSLDGPYEQYF
TGTGCCAGCAGTTTAGACGGCCCCTACGAGCAGTACTTC
>many|TRBV7-7|TRBJ2-7|.
CASSLTRNSYEQYF
TGTGCCAGCAGCTTAACTAGGAACTCCTACGAGCAGTACTTC
>few|TRBV18|TRBJ2-3|.
CASSPSGRSTDTQYF
TGTGCCAGCTCACCGTCGGGCCGGAGCACAGATACGCAGTATTTT
>many|TRBV6-1|TRBJ2-7|.
CASSVRPSYEQYF
TGTGCCAGCAGTGTCAGGCCCTCCTACGAGCAGTACTTC
>.|TRBV6-4|TRBJ2-7|.
CASRDTWGFSYEQYF
TGTGCCAGCAGAGATACTTGGGGGTTTTCTTACGAGCAGTACTTC
>.|TRBV9|TRBJ2-1|.
CASSGGVLSSYNEQFF
TGTGCCAGCAGCGGAGGGGTACTTAGCTCCTACAATGAGCAGTTCTTC
>.|TRBV9|TRBJ2-5|.
CASSVGQIDQTQYF
TGTGCCAGCAGCGTCGGCCAGATTGATCAGACCCAGTACTTC
>.|TRBV30|TRBJ2-5|TRBD1
CAWRDRGRETQYF
TGTGCCTGGAGGGACAGGGGGCGAGAGACCCAGTACTTC
>few|TRBV28|TRBJ1-2|.
CASSFSGGGYTF
TGTGCCAGCAGTTTTTCCGGGGGTGGCTACACCTTC
>.|TRBV28|TRBJ2-3|.
CASSLSRVTDTQYF
TGTGCCAGCAGTTTAAGTCGGGTCACAGATACGCAGTATTTT
>many|TRBV14|TRBJ2-3|.
CASSQVGGFTDTQYF
TGTGCCAGCAGCCAAGTTGGGGGTTTCACAGATACGCAGTATTTT
>.|TRBV5-6|TRBJ1-2|.
CASSTQPVGGGYTF
TGTGCCAGCAGCACACAGCCCGTAGGAGGTGGCTACACCTTC
>few|TRBV5-4|TRBJ2-3|.
CASSARVADTDTQYF
TGTGCCAGCAGCGCGAGGGTTGCGGACACAGATACGCAGTATTTT
>many|TRBV6-1|TRBJ1-2|.
CASSESLAPGYGYTF
TGTGCCAGCAGCGAGAGCCTAGCCCCTGGGTATGGCTACACCTTC
>many|TRBV10-3|TRBJ1-1|.
CAISGPGTAAFF
TGTGCCATCAGTGGACCCGGGACTGCCGCTTTCTTT
>many|TRBV28|TRBJ2-7|.
CASSKGRRLGHEQYF
TGTGCCAGCAGCAAGGGCCGACGTTTGGGACACGAGCAGTACTTC
>.|TRBV18|TRBJ1-1|.
CASSPQGQPNTEAFF
TGTGCCAGCTCACCCCAAGGACAGCCGAACACTGAAGCTTTCTTT
>.|TRBV5-4|TRBJ2-2|TRBD2
CASSQASGRGNTGELFF
TGCGCCAGCAGCCAGGCTAGCGGGAGAGGTAACACCGGGGAGCTGTTTTTT
>.|TRBV7-8|TRBJ2-1|.
CASSRWVERRDHNEQFF
TGTGCCAGCAGCCGCTGGGTCGAGCGGAGGGATCACAATGAGCAGTTCTTC
>.|TRBV5-1|TRBJ2-1|.
CASSLVGVNEQFF
TGCGCCAGCAGCTTGGTCGGAGTCAATGAGCAGTTCTTC
>.|TRBV4-1|TRBJ2-2|.
CASSRLANTGELFF
TGCGCCAGCAGTAGACTAGCGAACACCGGGGAGCTGTTTTTT
>.|TRBV10-3|TRBJ1-2|TRBD1
CAISGAGQGYGYTF
TGTGCCATCAGTGGCGCGGGACAGGGTTATGGCTACACCTTC
>few|TRBV11-2|TRBJ1-1|.
CASSFRGSGTEAFF
TGTGCCAGCAGCTTCCGGGGGTCGGGCACTGAAGCTTTCTTT
>many|TRBV9|TRBJ1-4|.
CASSVGGATNEKLFF
TGTGCCAGCAGCGTAGGGGGGGCAACTAATGAAAAACTGTTTTTT
>.|TRBV5-4|TRBJ2-7|TRBD2
CASSPGTSALGEQYF
TGTGCCAGCAGCCCCGGGACTAGCGCCCTCGGGGAGCAGTACTTC
>.|TRBV4-1|TRBJ2-7|.
CASSSAGDGSEQYF
TGCGCCAGCAGCTCGGCGGGTGACGGATCCGAGCAGTACTTC
>many|TRBV2|TRBJ1-3|.
CATRIGQGNTIYF
TGTGCCACCCGAATTGGACAGGGAAACACCATATATTTT
>few|TRBV28|TRBJ1-4|.
CASRAGYEKLFF
TGTGCCAGCAGGGCGGGGTATGAAAAACTGTTTTTT
>few|TRBV6-6|TRBJ2-7|.
CATKTSPASSYEQYF
TGTGCCACCAAGACCTCCCCGGCTAGCTCCTACGAGCAGTACTTC
>.|TRBV7-8|TRBJ2-5|TRBD2
CASSSGIAGETQYF
TGTGCCAGCAGCTCCGGGATAGCGGGAGAGACCCAGTACTTC
>many|TRBV5-1|TRBJ1-2|.
CASSLTGAHDGYTF
TGCGCCAGCAGCTTGACGGGGGCGCATGATGGCTACACCTTC
>many|TRBV5-1|TRBJ2-1|TRBD2
CASSLPLSQTSGIRSYNEQFF
TGCGCCAGCAGCTTGCCTTTATCCCAAACTAGCGGGATTCGATCCTACAATGAGCAGTTCTTC
>.|TRBV27|TRBJ2-3|.
CASTRAGITDTQYF
TGTGCCAGCACCCGGGCCGGAATCACAGATACGCAGTATTTT
>many|TRBV7-9|TRBJ2-6|TRBD1
CASSLWANRGPGANVLTF
TGTGCCAGCAGCTTATGGGCCAACAGGGGCCCTGGGGCCAACGTCCTGACTTTC
>once|TRBV7-3|TRBJ1-1|.
CASSPRGAWTEAFF
TGTGCCAGCAGCCCTCGAGGGGCTTGGACTGAAGCTTTCTTT
>.|TRBV4-3|TRBJ2-7|.
CASSLPSPESSYEQYF
TGCGCCAGCAGCCTTCCGAGTCCCGAAAGCTCCTACGAGCAGTACTTC
>few|TRBV9|TRBJ2-1|.
CASSVVAVQGEQFF
TGTGCCAGCAGCGTAGTGGCCGTTCAGGGTGAGCAGTTCTTC
>few|TRBV5-4|TRBJ1-2|.
CASSLEGLDYGYTF
TGTGCCAGCAGCTTAGAGGGGCTCGACTATGGCTACACCTTC
>.|TRBV29-1|TRBJ2-1|.
CSVVKSTDEQFF
TGCAGCGTTGTGAAGTCGACCGATGAGCAGTTCTTC
>.|TRBV7-4|TRBJ2-2|.
CAGSLVPNTGELFF
TGTGCCGGCAGCTTAGTACCGAACACCGGGGAGCTGTTTTTT
>.|TRBV2|TRBJ1-5|.
CASSGEGNQPQHF
TGTGCCAGCAGTGGAGAGGGAAATCAGCCCCAGCATTTT
>many|TRBV30|TRBJ2-5|.
CAWSEGGSQETQYF
TGTGCCTGGAGTGAAGGAGGCAGTCAAGAGACCCAGTACTTC
>.|TRBV4-3|TRBJ2-7|.
CASSQVLGRSSYEQYF
TGCGCCAGCAGCCAAGTTCTGGGGCGTAGCTCCTACGAGCAGTACTTC
>many|TRBV5-4|TRBJ2-2|TRBD2
CASSSPGTSGTNTGELFF
TGTGCCAGCAGCTCACCGGGGACTAGCGGGACGAACACCGGGGAGCTGTTTTTT
>.|TRBV7-9|TRBJ2-3|.
CASTLTSTDTQYF
TGTGCCAGCACCCTCACAAGCACAGATACGCAGTATTTT
>.|TRBV11-3|TRBJ2-1|.
CASSRDSLGEQFF
TGTGCCAGCAGCCGGGACTCCCTCGGAGAGCAGTTCTTC
>.|TRBV4-1|TRBJ2-7|.
CASSQDIGFYEQYF
TGCGCCAGCAGCCAAGATATCGGGTTCTACGAGCAGTACTTC
>few|TRBV21-1|TRBJ2-7|.
CASTKFPGLAGPSSYEQYF
TGTGCCAGCACCAAATTTCCGGGACTAGCGGGGCCCAGCTCCTACGAGCAGTACTTC
>once|TRBV5-1|TRBJ2-5|.
CASSLAPQGQETQYF
TGCGCCAGCAGCTTGGCCCCCCAGGGACAAGAGACCCAGTACTTC
>.|TRBV30|TRBJ2-7|TRBD1
CAWSVTGTEPYEQYF
TGTGCCTGGAGTGTGACCGGGACAGAGCCCTACGAGCAGTACTTC